The 27 T cell receptor beta chains below were found in one sample sequenced in a study of blood T cell repertoires in COVID-19. TCRdb keeps only in-frame clones here, not all; method: immunoSEQ multiplex PCR. The sample includes some 73,000 clones, about nine tenths seen only once; the top ten take 10% to 15%. The source material was peripheral blood. These receptor sequences come from a woman aged 55-70 years with acute or convalescent COVID-19.

V gene TRBV7-2 combines with J gene TRBJ2-5, with a weak D call TRBD1 (5 bases). The V end lost 5 bases, the J end lost 6 bases, and 13 bases lay between the germline ends. Germline CDR1 reads SGHTA; CDR2 reads FQGNSA. The CDR3 contains 13 residues. The CDR3 region has the DNA TGTGCCAGCAGCCCAGGGCCCCCGCAGACCCAGTACTTC. As protein: CASSPGPPQTQYF.

The V gene is TRBV14, the J gene TRBJ1-1; D call uncertain. The V gene's germline CDR1 is SGHDN and CDR2 FVKESK. There are 13 residues in the CDR3. CDR3 coding DNA: TGTGCTTCACAGCACACCCTGGGCACTGAAGCTTTCTTT. Translated: CASQHTLGTEAFF.

V is TRBV5-4 and J is TRBJ2-3; possible D gene TRBD1, 5 bases. V dropped 7 bases and J dropped 0 bases, with 18 bases sitting between them. Per germline, CDR1 SGHNT and CDR2 YYREEE (reference sequence). CDR3 size: 16 residues. CDR3 bases: TGTGCCAGCCGTTTACAGGTCAGCCCTAGCACAGATACGCAGTATTTT. Protein: CASRLQVSPSTDTQYF.

The CDR3, as DNA: TGTGCCAGCAGCCAAATAAGGGGCGGCTACACCTTC. Protein product: CASSQIRGGYTF. The chain has TRBV21-1 and TRBJ1-2; the table's D call, TRBD1, has no DNA check behind it. TRBV21-1 is tagged as a pseudogene. The CDR3 runs to 12 residues.

This CDR3 is CASSPGGGAKETQYF. The CDR3 DNA sequence: TGTGCCAGCAGCCCAGGGGGCGGTGCTAAAGAGACCCAGTACTTC. V gene TRBV27 combines with J gene TRBJ2-5, with 8 positions matching TRBD1. Germline assignment: CDR1 MNHEY and CDR2 SMNVEV (reference sequence). Trimming removed 6 bases from V and 3 bases from J; junction bases left unmatched: 9. CDR3 length: 15 amino acids.

The chain is built from TRBV24-1 and TRBJ2-1; weak D call: TRBD1 (5 bases). The CDR3 runs 14 residues. The V end lost 0 bases, the J end lost 9 bases, and 11 bases lay between the germline ends. Germline V gene sequence: CDR1 KGHDR, CDR2 SFDVKD. The chain's CDR3 is CATSDLGANGEQFF. In DNA form, the CDR3 reads TGTGCCACCAGTGATTTGGGGGCGAATGGTGAGCAGTTCTTC.

This rearrangement joins TRBV19 to TRBJ2-3, with 12 bases aligning to TRBD2. CDR1 LNHDA and CDR2 SQIVND come from the germline V gene (reference sequence). The V gene end was trimmed by 6 bases and the J gene end by 2 bases; junction bases not matched to a gene: 9. CDR3 size: 17 residues. CDR3 coding DNA: TGTGCCAGTAGCCTCCGGACTAGCGGGGAGCACACAGATACGCAGTATTTT. This gives the protein CASSLRTSGEHTDTQYF. The variable domain in full, with the rest retrieved from reference TRBV19 and TRBJ2-3, is DGGITQSPKYLFRKEGQNVTLSCEQNLNHDAMYWYRQDPGQGLRLIYYSQIVNDFQKGDIAEGYSVSREKKESFPLTVTSAQKNPTAFYLCASSLRTSGEHTDTQYFGPGTRLTVL.

About this clone: Sequence at one end of the junction differs from germline and may be a read error. The rearrangement joins TRBV2 to TRBJ2-1; the match to TRBD2 covers 14 bases. Germline loops: CDR1 SNHLY, CDR2 FYNNEI. The CDR3 is made up of 16 amino acids. CDR3 in amino acids: CAGSGRGLAGVGEQFF. CDR3 bases: TGTGCCGGCAGTGGAAGGGGACTAGCGGGGGTGGGTGAGCAGTTCTTC.

This sequence joins TRBV5-1 and TRBJ2-3; possibly TRBD1 for D (6 bases). Germline loops: CDR1 SGHRS, CDR2 YFSETQ. V lost 6 bases and J lost 3, with 14 bases in between. This CDR3 contains 14 residues. CDR3 sequence: CASTPTGPTDTQYF. The CDR3 DNA is TGCGCCAGCACTCCCACAGGGCCTACAGATACGCAGTATTTT.

The genes are TRBV4-2 and TRBJ2-7, with 8 bases that match TRBD1. The germline V gene encodes CDR1 LGHNA and CDR2 YNFKEQ. The CDR3 covers 14 residues. The J segment lost 0 bases and the V segment lost 4 bases, leaving 2 bases of the junction unmatched. The DNA for the CDR3 is TGTGCCAGCAGCCGAGACAGGGGCTCCTACGAGCAGTACTTC. The encoded protein is CASSRDRGSYEQYF.

V is TRBV18 and J is TRBJ2-3, with TRBD2 matching 7 bases. V was pared by 6 bases and J by 1 base, with 7 bases of the junction left unmatched. Per germline, CDR1 KGHSH and CDR2 LQKENI. The CDR3 contains 15 residues. The CDR3 spells CASSTRAGGTDTQYF. The CDR3 DNA is TGTGCCAGCTCGACCAGGGCGGGGGGCACAGATACGCAGTATTTT.

This sequence joins TRBV7-6 and TRBJ2-1; 11 bases fit TRBD2. Germline trimming cut 4 bases from V and 9 bases from J; bases unmatched to any gene: 8. The CDR3 runs 15 residues. The V gene's germline CDR1 is SGHVS and CDR2 FNYEAQ. CDR3 sequence (DNA): TGTGCCAGCAGCTCTAGTAGCGGGGGGGGCTTTGAGCAGTTCTTC. Encoded protein: CASSSSSGGGFEQFF.

V is TRBV28 and J is TRBJ1-2; D unclear. CDR3 length: 15 residues. In germline, CDR1 is MDHEN, CDR2 SYDVKM. The V gene lost 8 bases and the J gene lost 6 bases, with 22 bases spanning the gap. CDR3 nucleotide sequence: TGTGCCAGCCGGCCCTTTTCGCAGCCAACTAATGGCTACACCTTC. This gives the protein CASRPFSQPTNGYTF.

The chain joins TRBV30 to TRBJ1-1; D gene unclear. This CDR3 is built from 11 residues. Germline lookup yields CDR1 GTSNPN and CDR2 SVGIG (reference sequence). V was cut by 1 base and J by 8 bases, with 8 bases left in between. The DNA of the CDR3 is TGTGCCTGGAGTGCCCAGCGCGAAGCTTTCTTT. This encodes CAWSAQREAFF.

The CDR3 here is CASSLGTASQWQPQHF. Written as DNA, the CDR3 is TGTGCCAGCAGCTTGGGGACAGCCTCGCAGTGGCAGCCCCAGCATTTT. The chain recombines TRBV5-6 with TRBJ1-5; a possible D gene is TRBD1 (6 bases). The CDR3 is 16 amino acids. Between the trimmed V and J ends, which lost 0 bases and 7 bases, there was a span of 17 bases. Germline values: CDR1 SGHDT, CDR2 YYEEEE.

The chain carries TRBV6-5 and TRBJ1-1, with 7 bases lining up with TRBD1. Trimming cost V 5 bases and J 3 bases; bases outside gene matches: 6. There are 14 residues in the CDR3. Germline V CDR1 and CDR2: MNHEY, SVGAGI. The CDR3 loop is CASSNRDRYTEAFF. The CDR3 DNA reads as TGTGCCAGCAGTAACCGGGACAGATACACTGAAGCTTTCTTT.

The chain is built from TRBV11-2 and TRBJ2-3, with 9 nucleotides matching TRBD1. CDR1 and CDR2 (germline): SGHAT, FQNNGV. The junction had 16 bases not matched to a gene; V was cut back by 10 bases and J by 11 bases. The CDR3 covers 14 residues. Here the CDR3 reads CATSRDRESGVQYF. The CDR3 DNA is TGTGCCACCTCAAGGGACAGGGAGAGTGGGGTGCAGTATTTT.

J is TRBJ2-3 and V is TRBV18, with D possibly being TRBD1 (5 bases). CDR3 length: 13 residues. V lost 5 bases and J lost 4, with 10 bases in between. Germline V gene sequence: CDR1 KGHSH, CDR2 LQKENI. The CDR3 DNA reads TGTGCCAGCTCATCGGACATTTCAGATACGCAGTATTTT. Residues: CASSSDISDTQYF. Full variable domain (missing parts from reference TRBV18 and TRBJ2-3): NAGVMQNPRHLVRRRGQEARLRCSPMKGHSHVYWYRQLPEEGLKFMVYLQKENIIDESGMPKERFSAEFPKEGPSILRIQQVVRGDSAAYFCASSSDISDTQYFGPGTRLTVL.

The gene calls are TRBV3-1 (or the pseudogene TRBV3-2) and TRBJ2-1; TRBD1 matches 8 bases. CDR1 is LGHDT and CDR2 is YNNKEL in the germline V gene (reference sequence). The V and J ends lost 6 bases and 6 bases, in that order; junction bases with no gene match: 4. This CDR3 has 13 residues. The CDR3 loop reads CASRPTGGNEQFF. The CDR3 DNA is TGTGCCAGCAGGCCTACAGGGGGCAATGAGCAGTTCTTC.

V is TRBV3-1 (or the pseudogene TRBV3-2) and J is TRBJ2-1; 7 positions match TRBD2. The V segment lost 4 bases and the J segment 6 bases; nucleotides outside the gene matches: 6. CDR3 length: 14 amino acids. CDR1 and CDR2 from the germline V gene are LGHDT and YNNKEL (reference sequence). The CDR3: CASSRGGGSNEQFF. DNA for the CDR3: TGTGCCAGCAGCCGGGGGGGTGGGTCCAATGAGCAGTTCTTC.

This clone appeared a few times. The chain has TRBV5-1 and TRBJ2-2; a weak D match, TRBD2 (5 bases). Germline CDR1 reads SGHRS; CDR2 reads YFSETQ. Trimming removed 2 bases at V and 5 bases at J, with 13 bases between. The CDR3 extends over 15 amino acids. CDR3 nucleotides: TGCGCCAGCAGCTTTATGGGTACGGGGACCGGGGAGCTGTTTTTT. It specifies CASSFMGTGTGELFF.

V gene TRBV23-1 combines with J gene TRBJ2-7, with D tentatively TRBD1 (6 bases). TRBV23-1 is treated as an ORF (open reading frame) with a function not yet certain. This CDR3 spans 14 amino acids. Trimming left V 7 bases short and J 6 bases short, with 19 bases between. CDR3 DNA: TGCGCCAGCATTCCGGGACATAGCAACTCCGAGCAGTACTTC. Its protein is CASIPGHSNSEQYF.

Here the CDR3 DNA reads TGTGCCAGCAGTCAATTGACAGGGGGTTACGAGCAGTACTTC. Translating gives CASSQLTGGYEQYF. This rearrangement joins TRBV6-2 or TRBV6-3 to TRBJ2-7; TRBD1 agrees at 9 bases. This CDR3 has 14 residues. V gave up 5 bases and J gave up 4 bases; unmatched junction bases: 6. The germline CDR1 and CDR2 sequences are MNHEY and SVGEGT.

This chain links TRBV3-1 (or the pseudogene TRBV3-2) with TRBJ2-1; 12 positions agree with TRBD2. The CDR3 spans 17 residues. Germline values: CDR1 LGHDT, CDR2 YNNKEL (reference sequence). V was pared by 4 bases and J by 8 bases, with 12 bases of the junction left unmatched. CDR3: CASSRLRLAGGEDEQFF. DNA for the CDR3: TGTGCCAGCAGCCGTTTACGGCTAGCGGGGGGGGAGGATGAGCAGTTCTTC.

The rearrangement uses TRBV12-3 or TRBV12-4 and TRBJ1-1; TRBD1 might be the D (6 bases). V was shortened by 3 bases and J by 12 bases, with 11 bases between the two germline ends. The CDR3 is 11 residues long. The CDR3, as DNA: TGTGCCAGCAGTTTCGCAGGGGTTCCTTTCTTT. Protein sequence: CASSFAGVPFF.

The genes are TRBV18 and TRBJ2-5; 12 bases are shared with TRBD2. Trimming cost V 0 bases and J 1 base; bases outside gene matches: 3. Germline V gene sequence: CDR1 KGHSH, CDR2 LQKENI. The CDR3 covers 17 residues. CDR3 amino acids: CASSPPASGGVQETQYF. As DNA, the CDR3 is TGTGCCAGCTCACCACCGGCTAGCGGGGGGGTCCAAGAGACCCAGTACTTC.

Concerning this clone: At one end, the junction sequence differs from germline, possibly due to a read error. J is TRBJ1-4 and V is TRBV4-1; D is perhaps TRBD1 (6 bases). The CDR3 is 15 residues long. Germline CDR1 MGHRA, CDR2 YSYEKL. The CDR3 DNA is TGCGCCAGCAGCCAAGATAGACAGGTTAATCAAAAACTGTTTTTT. Its protein is CASSQDRQVNQKLFF.